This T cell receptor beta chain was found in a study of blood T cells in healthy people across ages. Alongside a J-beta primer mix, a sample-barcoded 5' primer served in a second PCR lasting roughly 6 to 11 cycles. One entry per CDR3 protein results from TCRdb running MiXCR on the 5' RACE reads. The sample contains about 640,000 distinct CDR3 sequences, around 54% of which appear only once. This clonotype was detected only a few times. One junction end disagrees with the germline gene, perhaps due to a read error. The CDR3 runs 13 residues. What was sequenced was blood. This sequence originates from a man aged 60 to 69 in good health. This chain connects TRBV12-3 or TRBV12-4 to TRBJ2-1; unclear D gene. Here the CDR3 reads CASSLLQFNVQFF. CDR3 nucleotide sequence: TGTGCCAGCAGTTTACTCCAGTTTAATGTGCAGTTCTTC.